One sample yielded the 16 T cell receptor beta chains listed below, sequenced in a study of cytomegalovirus exposure and HLA in healthy donors. PCR was performed using 60 Vbeta and 13 Jbeta primers. TCRdb's copy holds only in-frame clones and misses some; the assay was immunoSEQ multiplex PCR. Found here are 75,000 to 100,000 clones, 70% to 80% of them singletons; the top ten hold approximately 11%. Sequenced: PBMCs. These receptors all stem from a man between 18 and 35 years old in good health and CMV-seropositive.

The rearrangement uses TRBV30 and TRBJ1-2, with TRBD1 matching over 9 bases. The CDR3 contains 13 residues. The V segment lost 4 bases and the J segment 2 bases; nucleotides outside the gene matches: 2. Per germline, CDR1 GTSNPN and CDR2 SVGIG (reference sequence). The CDR3 DNA is TGTGCCTGGATACAGGGGGCCAACTATGGCTACACCTTC. This encodes CAWIQGANYGYTF.

The chain links TRBV15 to TRBJ2-7; tentative D call: TRBD2 (6 bases). Trimming removed 0 bases at V and 4 bases at J, with 10 bases between. Germline-derived CDR1 and CDR2 are LNHNV and YYDKDF (reference sequence). CDR3 length: 14 amino acids. This CDR3 reads CATSRDGGAYEQYF. CDR3 nucleotide sequence: TGTGCCACCAGCAGAGATGGAGGGGCGTACGAGCAGTACTTC.

The CDR3 loop is CASSLDTGYGGEYF. The CDR3 DNA reads as TGTGCCAGCAGCTTGGACACGGGGTACGGCGGGGAGTACTTC. The V gene is TRBV7-2, the J gene TRBJ2-7, with D possibly matching TRBD2 (6 bases). This CDR3 contains 14 residues. V was trimmed by 3 bases and J by 11 bases, leaving 20 bases between them. Germline CDR1 is SGHTA and CDR2 is FQGNSA.

The chain recombines TRBV10-1 with TRBJ1-1, with 7 bases identical to TRBD1. V was clipped by 6 bases and J by 5 bases; unmatched bases: 6. CDR3 length: 13 amino acids. In germline, CDR1 is WNHNN, CDR2 SYGVQD (reference sequence). CDR3 DNA sequence: TGCGCCAGCAGGGAGACAGGGCGAACTGAAGCTTTCTTT. This sequence encodes CASRETGRTEAFF.

The genes are TRBV7-8 and TRBJ2-5; D might be TRBD1 (5 bases). This CDR3 region has 13 residues. Germline CDR1 is SGHVS and CDR2 is FQNEAQ. V shed 5 bases and J shed 4 bases, with 11 bases lying between them. This chain's CDR3 is CASSLSQGETQYF. The CDR3 DNA reads TGTGCCAGCAGCCTCTCTCAGGGAGAGACCCAGTACTTC. Looking up the rest from reference TRBV7-8 and TRBJ2-5 gives the full variable domain: GAGVSQSPRYKVAKRGQDVALRCDPISGHVSLFWYQQALGQGPEFLTYFQNEAQLDKSGLPSDRFFAERPEGSVSTLKIQRTQQEDSAVYLCASSLSQGETQYFGPGTRLLVL.

This clone has a single count. The chain has TRBV27 and TRBJ1-2; the match to TRBD1 covers 7 bases. This CDR3 has 13 residues. Germline V CDR1 and CDR2: MNHEY, SMNVEV (reference sequence). The V gene end was trimmed by 6 bases and the J gene end by 6 bases; junction bases not matched to a gene: 7. The CDR3 nucleotides are TGTGCCAGCAGAGGGACAGCACGGGATGGCTACACCTTC. It is translated as CASRGTARDGYTF.

The chain carries TRBV10-3 and TRBJ2-7; perhaps TRBD2 as D (6 bases). CDR1 ENHRY and CDR2 SYGVKD come from the germline V gene. This CDR3 region has 12 residues. V lost 8 bases and J 2 bases, leaving 10 bases between the germline ends. The CDR3 loop is CAIRGGTYEQYF. CDR3 DNA sequence: TGTGCCATCCGTGGCGGGACCTACGAGCAGTACTTC.

J is TRBJ2-7 and V is TRBV27; 8 bases agree with TRBD1. The CDR3 spans 15 residues. Germline V gene data show CDR1 as MNHEY and CDR2 as SMNVEV (reference sequence). With V trimmed by 0 bases and J by 2 bases, 3 bases remained unmatched. CDR3 DNA: TGTGCCAGCAGTTTATCGGGGACAGGAACCTACGAGCAGTACTTC. Protein product: CASSLSGTGTYEQYF.

The rearrangement uses TRBV7-3 and TRBJ2-3; maybe TRBD1 (5 bases). V dropped 1 base and J dropped 5 bases, with 7 bases sitting between them. Germline CDR1 SGHTA, CDR2 FQGTGA. This CDR3 comprises 13 residues. The CDR3 nucleotides read TGTGCCAGCAGCTTAAGAAGGGGAGATACGCAGTATTTT. The encoded protein is CASSLRRGDTQYF.

This sequence joins TRBV4-1 and TRBJ2-5; TRBD2 matches at 7 bases. V trimming: 0 bases; J trimming: 4 bases; junction bases outside the gene matches: 5. The CDR3 has 15 residues. From germline, CDR1 is MGHRA and CDR2 YSYEKL. The CDR3 protein is CASSQDLGRVETQYF. CDR3 nucleotides: TGCGCCAGCAGCCAAGATTTGGGGAGGGTAGAGACCCAGTACTTC.

This clone appeared a few times. The chain uses TRBV19 and TRBJ1-3; 9 nucleotides align to TRBD1. V was pared by 6 bases and J by 0 bases, with 3 bases of the junction left unmatched. Germline V gene lookup returns CDR1 LNHDA and CDR2 SQIVND (reference sequence). This CDR3 region has 15 residues. The CDR3 DNA follows: TGTGCCAGTAGAGGACAGGGGAGCTCTGGAAACACCATATATTTT. Amino acids: CASRGQGSSGNTIYF.

The genes are TRBV27 and TRBJ1-2; 7 nucleotides agree with TRBD1. The CDR3 length is 14 residues. The V gene's germline CDR1 is MNHEY and CDR2 SMNVEV (reference sequence). V shed 5 bases and J 2 bases; nucleotides not matched to a gene: 5. CDR3: CASSLRQGNYGYTF. DNA of the CDR3: TGTGCCAGCAGTCTCCGACAGGGAAACTATGGCTACACCTTC.

The chain links TRBV6-1 to TRBJ2-3; possibly TRBD2 for D (5 bases). V was trimmed by 1 base and J by 5 bases, leaving 16 bases between them. Germline CDR1 and CDR2: MNHNS and SASEGT. This CDR3 contains 16 residues. The CDR3 region is CASSEGRRLKGDTQYF. CDR3 coding DNA: TGTGCCAGCAGTGAAGGTCGGAGACTAAAAGGAGATACGCAGTATTTT.

The V and J genes are TRBV27 and TRBJ2-7; no reliable D call. The germline V gene has CDR1 MNHEY and CDR2 SMNVEV (reference sequence). Trimming removed 2 bases from V and 3 bases from J, with 17 bases in between. The CDR3 is made up of 16 amino acids. This CDR3 reads CASSLVRVSTGYEQYF. In DNA, the CDR3 is TGTGCCAGCAGTTTAGTTCGGGTCTCTACGGGCTACGAGCAGTACTTC.

V gene TRBV7-9 combines with J gene TRBJ1-4; 7 positions match TRBD1. CDR1 is SEHNR and CDR2 is FQNEAQ in the germline V gene (reference sequence). Trimming at V came to 4 bases and at J to 7 bases, leaving 15 bases not matched to a gene. CDR3 size: 17 residues. The CDR3 protein is CASSSNYGQDGSEKLFF. In DNA form, the CDR3 reads TGTGCCAGCAGCTCAAATTACGGACAGGATGGGAGTGAAAAACTGTTTTTT.

The chain joins TRBV4-1 to TRBJ2-5, with TRBD2 matching 7 bases. The J call may be mistaken, given a closer DNA end match to TRBJ2-7. This CDR3 has 16 amino acids. Germline V gene sequence: CDR1 MGHRA, CDR2 YSYEKL. Here the CDR3 reads CASSQVGGGSSYEQYF. The CDR3 region has the DNA TGCGCCAGCAGCCAAGTGGGCGGGGGAAGCTCCTACGAGCAGTACTTC.